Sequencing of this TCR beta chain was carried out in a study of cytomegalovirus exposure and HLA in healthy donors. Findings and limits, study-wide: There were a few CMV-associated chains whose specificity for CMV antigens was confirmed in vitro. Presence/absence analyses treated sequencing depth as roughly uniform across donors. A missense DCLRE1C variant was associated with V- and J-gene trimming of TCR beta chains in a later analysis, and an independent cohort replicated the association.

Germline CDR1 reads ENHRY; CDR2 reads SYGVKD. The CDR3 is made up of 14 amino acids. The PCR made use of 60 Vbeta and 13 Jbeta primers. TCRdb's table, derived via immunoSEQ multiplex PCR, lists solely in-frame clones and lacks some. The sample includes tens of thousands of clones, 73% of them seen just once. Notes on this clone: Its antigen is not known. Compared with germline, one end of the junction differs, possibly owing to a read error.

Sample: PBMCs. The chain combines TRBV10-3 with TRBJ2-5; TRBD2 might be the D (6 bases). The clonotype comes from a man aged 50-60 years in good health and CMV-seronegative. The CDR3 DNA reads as TGTGCCATCAGTGAGCGACTAGACCAAGAGACCCGGTACTTC. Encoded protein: CAISERLDQETRYF.